Here is one TCR beta chain with its context. The data derive from a study of blood T cell repertoires in COVID-19. Study summary: Acute-phase and convalescent COVID-19 samples originated in the United States, Italy and Spain. Sample material is recorded as cDNA or gDNA derived from T cells, B-cell-depleted T cells, or PBMCs.

Per the study methods: Researchers report that nucleated cell counts were estimated from reference gene primer amplification. TCRdb's copy holds only in-frame clones and misses some; the assay was immunoSEQ multiplex PCR. The V and J calls and clone size are taken from that table; D and trimming were inferred from the DNA. The data hold about 240,000 clones, with roughly four fifths observed a single time. Specimen: peripheral blood. The TCR originated in a woman over 75 with acute or convalescent COVID-19.

CDR3 coding DNA: TGTGCCAGCAGTTTGCCCTGGCTGACCCACCGAGGAGCTTTCTTT. Translating it yields CASSLPWLTHRGAFF. This chain connects TRBV28 to TRBJ1-1; D is unclear. Germline V CDR1 and CDR2: MDHEN, SYDVKM. CDR3 length equals 15 residues. Trimming shortened V by 3 bases and J by 10 bases, and 21 bases separated the two germline ends.